This TCR beta chain was sequenced in a study of T cells in women clearing cervical HPV infection. The CDR3 loop spans 17 amino acids. Per the germline V gene, CDR1 is MNHNS and CDR2 is SASEGT. Libraries were prepared by immunoSEQ multiplex PCR; TCRdb keeps only in-frame clonotypes and omits some of them. The table counts 10,000 to 15,000 clones; roughly 25% lies in the top ten. On this clone: The read falls 3 residues short of the CDR3 end, and the missing part is taken from the germline J gene.

Sequences were obtained from blood buffy coat. The J gene is TRBJ1-1, the V gene TRBV6-1, with a tentative D call TRBD1 (6 bases). This clonotype was sampled from a woman aged 18-70 years with a cervical HPV16 infection that either progressed to CIN3+ or cleared (not recorded which). The covered CDR3 bases are TGTGCCAGCAGTGAAGGACCTCAACTAGCGGGACAAGAGACA. Translating it yields CASSEGPQLAGQET. The entire CDR3 protein is CASSEGPQLAGQETAFF.